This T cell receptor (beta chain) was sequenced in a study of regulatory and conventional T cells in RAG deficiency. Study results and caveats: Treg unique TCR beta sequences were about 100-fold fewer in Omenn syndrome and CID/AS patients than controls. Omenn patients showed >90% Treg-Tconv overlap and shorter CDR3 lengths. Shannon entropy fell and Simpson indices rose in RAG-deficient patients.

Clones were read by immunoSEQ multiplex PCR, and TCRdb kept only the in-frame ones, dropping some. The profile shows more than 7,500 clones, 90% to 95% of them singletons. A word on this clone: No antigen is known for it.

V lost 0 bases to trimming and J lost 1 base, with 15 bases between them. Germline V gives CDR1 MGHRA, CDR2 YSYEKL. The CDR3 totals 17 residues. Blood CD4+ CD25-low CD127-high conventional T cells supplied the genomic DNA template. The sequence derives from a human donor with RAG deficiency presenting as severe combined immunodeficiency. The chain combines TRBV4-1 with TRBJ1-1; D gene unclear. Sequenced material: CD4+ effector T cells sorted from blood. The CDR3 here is CASSQDRRARGNTEAFF. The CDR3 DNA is TGCGCCAGCAGCCAAGATCGAAGGGCGCGCGGGAACACTGAAGCTTTCTTT.